What follows describes a single T cell receptor beta chain. Germline CDR1 SNHLY, CDR2 FYNNEI. CDR3 length: 16 residues. Germline trimming cut 8 bases from V and 0 bases from J; bases unmatched to any gene: 11. The sample belongs to a study of T cells in tumors after PD-1 blockade. Data came from immunoSEQ multiplex PCR; TCRdb stores just in-frame clones and leaves some out. The sample records approximately 60,000 clones, around three quarters being singletons. The rearrangement uses TRBV2 and TRBJ1-1; TRBD1 agrees at 8 bases. The material sequenced was PBMCs, taken before anti-PD-1 treatment. The receptor's source is a human donor with basal cell carcinoma. The CDR3 reads CASCGRGPPLNTEAFF. The CDR3 DNA sequence: TGTGCCAGCTGTGGCAGGGGGCCTCCGCTGAACACTGAAGCTTTCTTT.